The subject of this entry is one T cell receptor (beta chain). V was shortened by 0 bases and J by 8 bases, with 10 bases between the two germline ends. Germline loops: CDR1 SNHLY, CDR2 FYNNEI. The CDR3 is made up of 13 amino acids. This specimen belongs to a study of blood T cell repertoires in COVID-19. Overall study context: The United States, Italy and Spain supplied acute and convalescent COVID-19 samples.

The study counted Cohort 3 donors as recovered given two negative PCRs, clearance, or symptom resolution. The data were produced by immunoSEQ multiplex PCR, yet TCRdb's version contains in-frame clones alone and is incomplete. The table records about 470,000 clones, about nine tenths of them present only once. The chain uses TRBV2 and TRBJ1-2, with D unclear. The source material was PBMCs or T cells enriched from blood (not recorded which). This sequence originates from a woman aged 18 to 35 who had recovered from COVID-19. The CDR3 loop reads CASSEANYRGYTF. CDR3 nucleotides: TGTGCCAGCAGTGAAGCGAATTATCGGGGCTACACCTTC. The entire variable domain, with the rest obtained from reference TRBV2 and TRBJ1-2, is as follows: EPEVTQTPSHQVTQMGQEVILRCVPISNHLYFYWYRQILGQKVEFLVSFYNNEISEKSEIFDDQFSVERPDGSNFTLKIRSTKLEDSAMYFCASSEANYRGYTFGSGTRLTVV.